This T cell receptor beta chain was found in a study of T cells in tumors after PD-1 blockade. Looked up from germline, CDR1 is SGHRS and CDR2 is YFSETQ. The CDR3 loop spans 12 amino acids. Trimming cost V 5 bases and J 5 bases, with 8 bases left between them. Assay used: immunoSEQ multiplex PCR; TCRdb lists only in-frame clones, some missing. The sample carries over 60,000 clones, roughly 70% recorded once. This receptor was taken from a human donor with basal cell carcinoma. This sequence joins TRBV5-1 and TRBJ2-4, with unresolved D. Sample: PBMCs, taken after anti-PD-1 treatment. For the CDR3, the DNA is TGCGCCAGCAGGACAAGCGAAAACATTCAGTACTTC. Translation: CASRTSENIQYF.